A single TCR beta chain is shown here with its context. What it binds is not known. Other DNA sequences in this sample translate to the same CDR3. The record originates from a study of shared clonotypes between healthy human individuals. The CDR3 has 11 amino acids. Between the trimmed V and J ends, which lost 0 bases and 6 bases, there was a span of 4 bases. Germline V lookup: CDR1 SGHNT, CDR2 YYREEE (reference sequence). Only in-frame clones appear in the TCRdb table, and some are missing; sequencing was by immunoSEQ multiplex PCR. The table includes about 2 million clones, around 96% detected once. Notes on the study in general: Blood alone was sampled, and tissue repertoires likely differ. Generation of non-shared clonotypes was less probable than generation of clonotypes shared by all four donors. The low donor count limited represented genetic and exposure-history diversity.

Terminally differentiated effector memory CD45RA+ cells were excluded by CCR7 positive selection of CD45RO-negative cells. Each of the donors was a healthy adult who was HIV-negative and had not had a recent acute infection or vaccination. The chain recombines TRBV5-4 with TRBJ2-7; D remains ambiguous. This TCR was sampled from a man between 18 and 35 years old in good health. Input material: naive CD8+ T cells sorted from blood. The CDR3 reads CASSLDGEQYF. The CDR3 coding sequence is TGTGCCAGCAGCTTGGACGGCGAGCAGTACTTC.